The 14 T cell receptor beta chains listed next were all sequenced from one sample in a study of blood T cell repertoires in COVID-19 (dated by TCRdb to 2020 to 2021). The library was obtained by the immunoSEQ multiplex PCR assay. This is the immuneACCESS table as TCRdb keeps it, with only in-frame sequences that have V and J called. A part of the clones is gone; compared with another copy, unresolved V genes explain less than half, and the rest is unexplained. Within this sample are roughly 240,000 clones, with 70% to 85% of them counted one time only. The ten largest clones take up 1.5% to 2% of the sample. The sample comprised peripheral blood. These receptors came from a woman of 80 years or more with acute or convalescent COVID-19.

The chain recombines TRBV28 with TRBJ2-5, with D tentatively TRBD1 (8 bases). Germline V gene sequence: CDR1 MDHEN, CDR2 SYDVKM. This CDR3 has 14 residues. The ends were cut back, 6 bases at V and 6 bases at J, with 17 bases in the middle. The CDR3 nucleotides read TGTGCCAGCAGGGACAGGGAGGGGTTACAGACCCAGTACTTC. This encodes CASRDREGLQTQYF.

The rearrangement links TRBV7-4 to TRBJ2-7, with no clear D. CDR1 SGHVT and CDR2 SQSDAQ come from the germline V gene. The CDR3 extends over 14 amino acids. The ends were cut back, 0 bases at V and 1 base at J, with 7 bases in the middle. The CDR3 nucleotides read TGTGCCAGCAGCTTAGCCAACAGTTCCTACGAGCAGTACTTC. It encodes CASSLANSSYEQYF.

The chain uses TRBV28 and TRBJ1-1, with 7 bases aligning to TRBD1. From germline, CDR1 is MDHEN and CDR2 SYDVKM. The V segment lost 5 bases and the J segment 3 bases; nucleotides outside the gene matches: 6. The CDR3 is 14 amino acids. CDR3 DNA: TGTGCCAGCAGTCAGGACAGGAGATACACTGAAGCTTTCTTT. Encoded protein: CASSQDRRYTEAFF.

This chain uses TRBV6-5 with TRBJ1-3, with 9 positions matching TRBD1. The CDR3 is 15 residues long. The germline V gene encodes CDR1 MNHEY and CDR2 SVGAGI. V dropped 5 bases and J dropped 0; count of bases not matched to a gene: 2. The CDR3 DNA reads as TGTGCCAGCAGTAGGGACAGGGCCTCTGGAAACACCATATATTTT. It encodes CASSRDRASGNTIYF.

V and J are TRBV7-6 and TRBJ1-5; D uncertain. V was clipped by 6 bases and J by 0 bases, with 12 bases between them. This CDR3 comprises 15 residues. Germline V gives CDR1 SGHVS, CDR2 FNYEAQ. The DNA for the CDR3 is TGTGCCAGCAGGATGTCGGTTAATAGCAATCAGCCCCAGCATTTT. Its translation: CASRMSVNSNQPQHF.

This clone was recorded at least ten times. The V gene is TRBV7-9, the J gene TRBJ1-1, with unresolved D. This CDR3 is 13 amino acids long. V was clipped by 1 base and J by 4 bases, with 7 bases between them. In germline, CDR1 is SEHNR, CDR2 FQNEAQ (reference sequence). CDR3 sequence reads: CASSLEMSTEAFF. CDR3 bases: TGTGCCAGCAGCTTAGAGATGAGCACTGAAGCTTTCTTT.

The CDR3 coding sequence is TGCGCCAGCAGACCCACAGGGGTGGCAACTAATGAAAAACTGTTTTTT. It translates to CASRPTGVATNEKLFF. The chain uses TRBV10-1 and TRBJ1-4, with 7 bases that match TRBD1. Trimming cost V 6 bases and J 0 bases; bases outside gene matches: 7. This CDR3 is built from 16 residues. Germline V gene data show CDR1 as WNHNN and CDR2 as SYGVQD (reference sequence).

J is TRBJ2-6 and V is TRBV7-9, with TRBD1 matching over 12 bases. Germline V CDR1 and CDR2: SEHNR, FQNEAQ (reference sequence). V dropped 5 bases and J dropped 0; count of bases not matched to a gene: 2. This CDR3 contains 17 residues. DNA for the CDR3: TGTGCCAGCAGCCCGGGACAGGGGGCCTCTGGGGCCAACGTCCTGACTTTC. It translates to CASSPGQGASGANVLTF.

The chain recombines TRBV5-4 with TRBJ2-7; D is perhaps TRBD2 (5 bases). The germline V and J ends were trimmed by 0 bases and 0 bases, with 7 bases remaining between them. In germline, CDR1 is SGHNT, CDR2 YYREEE (reference sequence). The CDR3 length is 14 residues. CDR3 nucleotide sequence: TGTGCCAGCAGCTTGGGACGGGACTCCTACGAGCAGTACTTC. This codes for CASSLGRDSYEQYF.

V is TRBV5-1 and J is TRBJ2-5, with 8 bases matching TRBD2. With 2 bases clipped from V and 5 bases from J, the junction kept 14 bases outside the gene matches. The V gene's germline CDR1 is SGHRS and CDR2 YFSETQ. There are 17 residues in the CDR3. CDR3 coding DNA: TGCGCCAGCAGCTTACGAAGTGCGCGGGGGGCCTGGGAGACCCAGTACTTC. It specifies CASSLRSARGAWETQYF.

The V call is TRBV18, the J call TRBJ2-5, with TRBD2 identical over 12 bases. J lost 4 bases, V lost 3 bases, and 3 bases had no gene match. Looked up from germline, CDR1 is KGHSH and CDR2 is LQKENI. The CDR3 is made up of 15 amino acids. In DNA form, the CDR3 reads TGTGCCAGCTCACCCCCGGGACTAGCGGGAGAGACCCAGTACTTC. This gives the protein CASSPPGLAGETQYF.

This sequence joins TRBV6-6 and TRBJ2-2, with a weak D call TRBD2 (6 bases). The germline V gene encodes CDR1 MNHNY and CDR2 SVGAGI (reference sequence). This CDR3 contains 14 residues. Trimming pared 8 bases from V and 1 base from J, leaving 11 bases between. Here the CDR3 DNA reads TGTGCCAGCCAACCGCGGGAGAACACCGGGGAGCTGTTTTTT. It translates to CASQPRENTGELFF.

This clone was observed a few times. V gene TRBV7-2 combines with J gene TRBJ2-1; TRBD1 matches at 10 bases. V shed 3 bases and J 6 bases; nucleotides not matched to a gene: 5. The CDR3 contains 15 residues. Germline V CDR1 and CDR2: SGHTA, FQGNSA. The CDR3 sequence is CASSLVWDRGNEQFF. The CDR3 DNA reads TGTGCCAGCAGCTTGGTTTGGGACAGGGGCAATGAGCAGTTCTTC.

This clone occurred a few times. The J gene is TRBJ1-2, the V gene TRBV28; D gene ambiguous. Trimming took off 3 bases at V and 3 bases at J, with 11 bases between the two ends. The CDR3 sequence is 14 residues long. Germline V gene sequence: CDR1 MDHEN, CDR2 SYDVKM. The DNA of the CDR3 is TGTGCCAGCAGTTTTGCGGGTTTTGACTATGGCTACACCTTC. This encodes CASSFAGFDYGYTF.